What follows are 17 T cell receptor beta chains derived from one specimen sequenced in a study of T cell responses to AZD1222 COVID-19 vaccine. The method was immunoSEQ multiplex PCR; TCRdb's version includes in-frame clones alone and lacks a portion of them. This repertoire shows 140,000 or so clones, about 88% found once; its top ten account for around 3%. Sample: peripheral blood, taken 28 days after the second AZD1222 dose. The origin of the receptors is an adult who received the AZD1222 COVID-19 vaccine.

The chain joins TRBV5-1 to TRBJ1-6; D ambiguous. The CDR3 contains 14 residues. Germline-derived CDR1 and CDR2 are SGHRS and YFSETQ. Trimming removed 0 bases from V and 10 bases from J, with 11 bases in between. The CDR3 coding sequence is TGCGCCAGCAGCTTGGATGGCACGCAGTCACCCCTCCACTTT. Its protein is CASSLDGTQSPLHF.

The rearrangement joins TRBV4-1 to TRBJ1-5, with 8 bases matching TRBD1. Germline values: CDR1 MGHRA, CDR2 YSYEKL. With V trimmed by 1 base and J by 0 bases, 5 bases remained unmatched. The CDR3 totals 17 residues. In DNA form, the CDR3 reads TGCGCCAGCAGCCAAGTGGGACAGGCTTATAGCAATCAGCCCCAGCATTTT. Protein sequence: CASSQVGQAYSNQPQHF.

This rearrangement joins TRBV19 to TRBJ2-3; tentatively, D is TRBD2 (5 bases). The CDR3 sequence is 14 residues long. Trimming shortened V by 1 base and J by 4 bases, and 9 bases separated the two germline ends. Germline V lookup: CDR1 LNHDA, CDR2 SQIVND (reference sequence). Here the CDR3 DNA reads TGTGCCAGTAGTATAGGAGGGTACGCAGATACGCAGTATTTT. The encoded protein is CASSIGGYADTQYF. The full variable domain, completed using reference TRBV19 and TRBJ2-3, is DGGITQSPKYLFRKEGQNVTLSCEQNLNHDAMYWYRQDPGQGLRLIYYSQIVNDFQKGDIAEGYSVSREKKESFPLTVTSAQKNPTAFYLCASSIGGYADTQYFGPGTRLTVL.

This sequence joins TRBV5-1 and TRBJ2-1; TRBD2 is a possible D gene (5 bases). This CDR3 spans 14 amino acids. With 7 bases removed from V and 4 bases from J, the gap between germline ends came to 15 bases. Looked up from germline, CDR1 is SGHRS and CDR2 is YFSETQ. The CDR3 nucleotides are TGCGCCAGCCTGAAGGACGAGGGTTACAATGAGCAGTTCTTC. It codes for CASLKDEGYNEQFF.

The chain uses TRBV7-3 and TRBJ2-7; 7 nucleotides line up with TRBD1. With 5 bases clipped from V and 2 bases from J, the junction kept 3 bases outside the gene matches. The CDR3 contains 13 residues. Germline CDR1 is SGHTA and CDR2 is FQGTGA. CDR3 in DNA: TGTGCCAGCAGCAGAGGACAGGCCTACGAGCAGTACTTC. It specifies CASSRGQAYEQYF.

The chain combines TRBV12-5 with TRBJ1-1; D possibly corresponds to TRBD1 (6 bases). This CDR3 has 14 residues. V was cut by 6 bases and J by 5 bases, with 16 bases left in between. Germline values: CDR1 LGHNT, CDR2 FRNRAP. The CDR3 protein is CASGLGGLRTEAFF. The DNA for the CDR3 is TGTGCTAGTGGCTTAGGGGGTTTGAGGACTGAAGCTTTCTTT.

This sequence joins TRBV30 and TRBJ1-1; tentative D call: TRBD1 (5 bases). The V gene lost 5 bases and the J gene lost 10 bases, with 17 bases spanning the gap. The germline CDR1 and CDR2 sequences are GTSNPN and SVGIG (reference sequence). The CDR3 is 12 amino acids. The DNA for the CDR3 is TGTGCCTGGGGCCCCGAATTGACAGTAGCTTTCTTT. It encodes CAWGPELTVAFF.

V and J are TRBV2 and TRBJ2-5; possible D gene TRBD2, 6 bases. The CDR3 length is 16 residues. The germline V and J ends were trimmed by 5 bases and 2 bases, with 18 bases remaining between them. The germline V gene has CDR1 SNHLY and CDR2 FYNNEI. DNA for the CDR3: TGTGCCAGCAGTACCCCTTGGGACTGGAGACAAGAGACCCAGTACTTC. This translates into CASSTPWDWRQETQYF.

A note on this clone: This sample includes further DNA sequences coding for the same CDR3. The V gene is TRBV27, the J gene TRBJ1-1; D is unresolved. The CDR3 totals 14 residues. The ends were cut back, 4 bases at V and 1 base at J, with 10 bases in the middle. Germline loops: CDR1 MNHEY, CDR2 SMNVEV (reference sequence). In DNA, the CDR3 is TGTGCCAGCAGTTCTGGTCAGTCGAACACTGAAGCTTTCTTT. It specifies CASSSGQSNTEAFF.

The chain uses TRBV19 and TRBJ2-1; D may be TRBD2 (6 bases). This CDR3 has 12 residues. Looked up from germline, CDR1 is LNHDA and CDR2 is SQIVND (reference sequence). V lost 6 bases and J lost 6, with 9 bases in between. The chain's CDR3 is CASSGGGNEQFF. DNA of the CDR3: TGTGCCAGTAGCGGGGGTGGCAATGAGCAGTTCTTC.

The chain is built from TRBV30 and TRBJ1-1; D may be TRBD1 (6 bases). V dropped 1 base and J dropped 4 bases, with 7 bases sitting between them. The germline V gene has CDR1 GTSNPN and CDR2 SVGIG (reference sequence). The CDR3 is 12 amino acids. This CDR3 reads CAWSARGTEAFF. In DNA form, the CDR3 reads TGTGCCTGGAGTGCCAGGGGCACTGAAGCTTTCTTT.

This clone was counted a single time. The gene calls are TRBV28 and TRBJ2-1, with no clear D. The CDR3 runs to 15 residues. V lost 5 bases to trimming and J lost 0 bases, with 11 bases between them. The V gene's germline CDR1 is MDHEN and CDR2 SYDVKM. CDR3 protein: CASSPPTSSYNEQFF. CDR3 DNA: TGTGCCAGCAGTCCTCCGACCTCCTCCTACAATGAGCAGTTCTTC.

The chain links TRBV10-3 to TRBJ1-6, with 10 bases lining up with TRBD1. This CDR3 is 16 amino acids long. The junction had 7 bases not matched to a gene; V was cut back by 4 bases and J by 7 bases. CDR1 is ENHRY and CDR2 is SYGVKD in the germline V gene. CDR3 coding DNA: TGTGCCATCAGTGGCTCCGGGACAGGGGAGAATTCACCCCTCCACTTT. Translated: CAISGSGTGENSPLHF.

On this clone itself: This sample also contains other DNA sequences that code for the same CDR3. The chain uses TRBV19 and TRBJ1-6; the D gene is possibly TRBD1 (5 bases). Germline V gene data show CDR1 as LNHDA and CDR2 as SQIVND (reference sequence). The CDR3 runs 16 residues. Trimming took off 3 bases at V and 1 base at J, with 10 bases between the two ends. The CDR3 protein is CASSMKGTSYNSPLHF. The CDR3 coding sequence is TGTGCCAGTAGTATGAAAGGGACTTCCTATAATTCACCCCTCCACTTT.

This sequence joins TRBV19 and TRBJ2-3; TRBD2 matches 8 bases. From germline, CDR1 is LNHDA and CDR2 SQIVND (reference sequence). The CDR3 extends over 16 amino acids. The J segment lost 6 bases and the V segment lost 8 bases, leaving 16 bases of the junction unmatched. The CDR3 here is CASEPPPGGAGDTQYF. In DNA, the CDR3 is TGTGCCAGTGAACCACCGCCCGGGGGGGCCGGGGATACGCAGTATTTT.

This rearrangement joins TRBV12-3 or TRBV12-4 to TRBJ2-3; D remains ambiguous. The CDR3 runs 11 residues. V was pared by 3 bases and J by 5 bases, with 3 bases between. Written as DNA, the CDR3 is TGTGCCAGCAGTTTTCGAGATACGCAGTATTTT. This sequence encodes CASSFRDTQYF.

This sequence joins TRBV7-9 and TRBJ1-2; D uncertain. Germline lookup yields CDR1 SEHNR and CDR2 FQNEAQ (reference sequence). This CDR3 has 14 amino acids. V was shortened by 4 bases and J by 0 bases, with 9 bases between the two germline ends. The CDR3 coding sequence is TGTGCCAGCAGCTCCAATGGAGCTAACTATGGCTACACCTTC. It translates to CASSSNGANYGYTF. Filled out from reference TRBV7-9 and TRBJ1-2, the complete variable domain reads DTGVSQNPRHKITKRGQNVTFRCDPISEHNRLYWYRQTLGQGPEFLTYFQNEAQLEKSRLLSDRFSAERPKGSFSTLEIQRTEQGDSAMYLCASSSNGANYGYTFGSGTRLTVV.